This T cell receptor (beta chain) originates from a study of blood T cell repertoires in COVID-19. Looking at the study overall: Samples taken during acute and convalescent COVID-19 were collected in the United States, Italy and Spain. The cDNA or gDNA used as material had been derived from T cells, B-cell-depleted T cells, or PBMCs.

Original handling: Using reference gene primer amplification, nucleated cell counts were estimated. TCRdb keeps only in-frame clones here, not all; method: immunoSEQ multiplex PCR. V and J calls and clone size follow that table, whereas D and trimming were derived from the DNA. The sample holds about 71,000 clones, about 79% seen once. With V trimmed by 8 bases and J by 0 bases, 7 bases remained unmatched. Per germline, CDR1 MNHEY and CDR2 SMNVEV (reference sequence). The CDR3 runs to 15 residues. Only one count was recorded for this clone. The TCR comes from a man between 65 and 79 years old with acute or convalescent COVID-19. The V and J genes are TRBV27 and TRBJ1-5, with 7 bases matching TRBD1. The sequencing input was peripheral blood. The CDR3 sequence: CASALQGYSNQPQHF. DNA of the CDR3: TGTGCCAGCGCGTTACAGGGGTATAGCAATCAGCCCCAGCATTTT.